A single T cell receptor beta chain is shown here with its context. Measured with immunoSEQ multiplex PCR; TCRdb has only the in-frame clones, and not every one. The top ten clones hold approximately 3% of a sample with over 400,000 clones, 80% to 90% of them seen once. The data were obtained in a study of blood T cell repertoires in COVID-19. Study as a whole: The United States, Italy and Spain provided the acute and convalescent COVID-19 samples. PBMCs, B-cell-depleted T cells, or T cells provided the cDNA or gDNA that made up the material.

The CDR3 covers 14 residues. The J segment lost 7 bases and the V segment lost 2 bases, leaving 8 bases of the junction unmatched. CDR1 is SGHRS, CDR2 YFSETQ, per germline. This receptor was taken from a human donor in a cohort sampled during active COVID-19. The genes are TRBV5-1 and TRBJ2-5; 7 nucleotides line up with TRBD2. The sequenced material came from peripheral blood. This CDR3 reads CASSFGEGGGTQYF. As DNA, the CDR3 is TGCGCCAGCAGCTTCGGTGAAGGCGGGGGGACCCAGTACTTC.